These T cell receptor beta chains were read from a single sample in a study of Ad26.COV2.S vaccination and SARS-CoV-2 variants. The method was immunoSEQ multiplex PCR; TCRdb's version includes in-frame clones alone and lacks a portion of them. The sample has about 350,000 clones, 70% to 90% seen once. The specimen was peripheral blood, collected in a trial of Ad26.COV2.S vaccine versus placebo. Receptors were obtained from a person between 18 and 65 years old who received the Ad26.COV2.S COVID-19 vaccine or a placebo. CDR3s include the opening cysteine and the closing phenylalanine or tryptophan. D genes are given only for firm matches. Not all rows give a size; the values are once, few, many and, for expanded clones, a class.

clone size	D gene	V gene	J gene	CDR3 protein	CDR3 DNA
-	-	TRBV3-1/TRBV3-2	TRBJ2-7	CASSQLHEQYF	TGTGCCAGCAGCCAACTCCACGAGCAGTACTTC
-	-	TRBV9	TRBJ2-7	CASSVGAGQSSYEQYF	TGTGCCAGCAGCGTAGGCGCGGGACAAAGTTCCTACGAGCAGTACTTC
few	-	TRBV5-6	TRBJ1-1	CASRRMGFNTEAFF	TGTGCCAGCAGACGCATGGGGTTCAACACTGAAGCTTTCTTT
-	-	TRBV6-1	TRBJ1-3	CASSEGRDFSGNTIYF	TGTGCCAGCAGTGAGGGCCGGGATTTTTCTGGAAACACCATATATTTT
-	-	TRBV7-2	TRBJ2-3	CASSPGPRTDTQYF	TGTGCCAGCAGCCCGGGACCCCGCACAGATACGCAGTATTTT
-	-	TRBV12-3/TRBV12-4	TRBJ1-1	CASSLGANTEAFF	TGTGCCAGCAGTTTAGGCGCGAACACTGAAGCTTTCTTT
-	-	TRBV7-2	TRBJ2-1	CASSLALTGAFNEQFF	TGTGCCAGCAGCTTAGCGCTAACGGGGGCCTTCAATGAGCAGTTCTTC
-	TRBD1	TRBV2	TRBJ2-2	CASSEQGQGFRGELFF	TGTGCCAGCAGTGAACAGGGACAGGGGTTTAGGGGGGAGCTGTTTTTT
-	-	TRBV19	TRBJ1-5	CASSGRDQGYQPQHF	TGTGCCAGTAGCGGGAGGGACCAGGGCTATCAGCCCCAGCATTTT
once	TRBD1	TRBV3-1/TRBV3-2	TRBJ1-5	CASSQGQDRGLYSNQPQHF	TGTGCCAGCAGCCAAGGCCAGGACAGGGGCCTTTATAGCAATCAGCCCCAGCATTTT